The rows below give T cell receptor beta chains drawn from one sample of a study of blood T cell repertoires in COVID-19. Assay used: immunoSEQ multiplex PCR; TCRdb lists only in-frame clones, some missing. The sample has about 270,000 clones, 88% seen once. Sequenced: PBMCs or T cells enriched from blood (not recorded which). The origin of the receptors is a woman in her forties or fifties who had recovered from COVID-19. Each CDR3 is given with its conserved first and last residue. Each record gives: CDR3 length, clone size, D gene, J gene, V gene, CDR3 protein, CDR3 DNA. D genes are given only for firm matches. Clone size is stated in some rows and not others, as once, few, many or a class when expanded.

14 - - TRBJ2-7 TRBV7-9 CASSLVGTTGEQYF TGTGCCAGCAGCTTAGTCGGGACAACTGGCGAGCAGTACTTC
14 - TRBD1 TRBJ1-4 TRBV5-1 CASSLRGLGEKLFF TGCGCCAGCAGCTTGAGGGGGCTCGGGGAAAAACTGTTTTTT
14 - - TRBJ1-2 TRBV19 CATSLAVSNYGYTF TGTGCCACCAGTTTGGCTGTTTCCAACTATGGCTACACCTTC
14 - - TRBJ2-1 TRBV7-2 CASSSRLSSDEQFF TGTGCCAGCAGCTCAAGACTGAGTAGCGATGAGCAGTTCTTC
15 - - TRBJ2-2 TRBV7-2 CASSSSTLIARELFF TGTGCCAGCAGCTCCTCAACATTAATAGCCCGGGAGCTGTTTTTT
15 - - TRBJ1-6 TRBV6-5 CASSYRGTIWSPLHF TGTGCCAGCAGTTACAGGGGTACTATTTGGTCACCCCTCCACTTT
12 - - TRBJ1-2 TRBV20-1 CSASKQAYGYTF TGCAGTGCTAGTAAACAGGCCTATGGCTACACCTTC
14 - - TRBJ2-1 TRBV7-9 CASSPSGTYNEQFF TGTGCCAGCAGCCCCTCCGGGACCTACAATGAGCAGTTCTTC
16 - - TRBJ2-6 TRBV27 CASSLRVLSGANVLTF TGTGCCAGCAGTTTACGGGTCCTCTCTGGGGCCAACGTCCTGACTTTC
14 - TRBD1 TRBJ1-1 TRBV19 CASSIRQGLTEAFF TGTGCCAGTAGTATAAGACAGGGATTGACTGAAGCTTTCTTT
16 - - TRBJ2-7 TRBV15 CATSRDRGLRVRGQYF TGTGCCACCAGCAGAGATCGCGGACTCCGTGTTCGTGGGCAGTACTTC
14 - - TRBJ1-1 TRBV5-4 CASRFDRIHTEAFF TGTGCCAGCAGATTTGACAGGATACACACTGAAGCTTTCTTT
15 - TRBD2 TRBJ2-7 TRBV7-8 CASSLRLAGGYEQYF TGTGCCAGCAGCTTACGACTAGCGGGAGGGTACGAGCAGTACTTC
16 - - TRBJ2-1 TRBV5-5 CASSLGQIYSYNEQFF TGTGCCAGCAGCTTGGGACAGATCTATTCCTACAATGAGCAGTTCTTC
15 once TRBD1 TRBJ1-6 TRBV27 CASSWAGTENSPLHF TGTGCCAGCAGTTGGGCCGGGACAGAAAATTCACCCCTCCACTTT
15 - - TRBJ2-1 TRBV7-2 CASSSGGLSYNEQFF TGTGCCAGCAGTTCCGGAGGCCTCTCCTACAATGAGCAGTTCTTC
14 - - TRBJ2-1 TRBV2 CASSRQAPYNEQFF TGTGCCAGCAGTAGACAGGCCCCCTACAATGAGCAGTTCTTC
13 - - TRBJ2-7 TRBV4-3 CASSQDRRYEQYF TGCGCCAGCAGCCAAGATAGAAGATACGAGCAGTACTTC
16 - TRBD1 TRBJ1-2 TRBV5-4 CASSYGQGVRSYGYTF TGTGCCAGCAGCTATGGACAGGGAGTAAGGAGCTATGGCTACACCTTC
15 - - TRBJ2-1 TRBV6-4 CASSTFRGGSDEQFF TGTGCCAGCAGTACATTCAGGGGAGGGTCTGATGAGCAGTTCTTC
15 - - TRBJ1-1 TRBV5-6 CASSLTGQPNTEAFF TGTGCCAGCAGCTTGACTGGACAGCCGAACACTGAAGCTTTCTTT
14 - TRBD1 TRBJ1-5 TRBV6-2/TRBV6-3 CASSLQGANQPQHF TGTGCCAGCAGTTTACAGGGGGCTAATCAGCCCCAGCATTTT
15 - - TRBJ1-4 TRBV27 CASSNGVSPNEKLFF TGTGCCAGCAGTAACGGGGTCTCACCTAATGAAAAACTGTTTTTT
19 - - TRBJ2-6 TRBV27 CASSPLTGYSAPGANVLTF TGTGCCAGCAGTCCGCTCACAGGGTATTCGGCTCCTGGGGCCAACGTCCTGACTTTC
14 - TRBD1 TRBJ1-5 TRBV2 CASSQDRVNQPQHF TGTGCCAGCAGTCAGGACAGGGTGAACCAGCCCCAGCATTTT
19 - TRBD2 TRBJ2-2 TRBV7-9 CASSLVEGAGTSGTGELFF TGTGCCAGCAGCTTAGTTGAGGGGGCCGGGACTAGCGGTACCGGGGAGCTGTTTTTT
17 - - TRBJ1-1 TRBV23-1 CASSQSHREGRNTEAFF TGCGCCAGCAGTCAATCGCACAGGGAGGGTAGGAACACTGAAGCTTTCTTT
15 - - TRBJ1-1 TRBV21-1 CASNRAGGLNTEAFF TGTGCCAGCAACCGGGCCGGAGGATTGAACACTGAAGCTTTCTTT
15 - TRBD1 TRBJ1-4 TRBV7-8 CASSSGDRGGEKLFF TGTGCCAGCTCCTCCGGGGACAGGGGAGGTGAAAAACTGTTTTTT
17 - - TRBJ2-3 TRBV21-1 CASILPSSGRATDTQYF TGTGCCAGCATCCTTCCCTCTAGCGGACGTGCCACAGATACGCAGTATTTT
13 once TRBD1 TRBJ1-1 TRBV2 CASMRQGSTEAFF TGTGCCAGCATGAGACAGGGAAGTACTGAAGCTTTCTTT
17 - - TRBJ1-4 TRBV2 CASSPPTYTATNEKLFF TGTGCCAGCAGTCCGCCGACGTACACAGCAACTAATGAAAAACTGTTTTTT
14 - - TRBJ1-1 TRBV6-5 CASSLVAQNTEAFF TGTGCCAGCAGTTTGGTCGCGCAGAACACTGAAGCTTTCTTT
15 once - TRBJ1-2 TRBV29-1 CSVLNRGGSGYGYTF TGCAGCGTCCTCAACCGTGGAGGGAGTGGGTATGGCTACACCTTC
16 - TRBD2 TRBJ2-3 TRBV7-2 CASSPGLADFTDTQYF TGTGCCAGCAGCCCGGGACTAGCGGATTTCACAGATACGCAGTATTTT
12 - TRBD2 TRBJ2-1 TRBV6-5 CASPGAGNEQFF TGTGCCAGCCCGGGAGCGGGGAATGAGCAGTTCTTC
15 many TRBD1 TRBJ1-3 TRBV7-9 CASSPGTASGNTIYF TGTGCCAGCAGCCCAGGGACAGCCTCTGGAAACACCATATATTTT
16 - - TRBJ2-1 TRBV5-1 CASSPPRGGSDNEQFF TGCGCCAGCAGTCCCCCGAGGGGGGGGAGCGATAATGAGCAGTTCTTC
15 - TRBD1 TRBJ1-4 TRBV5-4 CASSGGQGPNEKLFF TGTGCCAGCAGCGGCGGACAGGGGCCCAATGAAAAACTGTTTTTT
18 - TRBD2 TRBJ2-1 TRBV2 CASSSGTGTSGIYNEQFF TGTGCCAGCAGTTCCGGGACAGGGACTAGCGGGATCTACAATGAGCAGTTCTTC
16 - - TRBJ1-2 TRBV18 CASSPPNGVRDYGYTF TGTGCCAGCTCACCACCGAACGGGGTTCGGGACTATGGCTACACCTTC